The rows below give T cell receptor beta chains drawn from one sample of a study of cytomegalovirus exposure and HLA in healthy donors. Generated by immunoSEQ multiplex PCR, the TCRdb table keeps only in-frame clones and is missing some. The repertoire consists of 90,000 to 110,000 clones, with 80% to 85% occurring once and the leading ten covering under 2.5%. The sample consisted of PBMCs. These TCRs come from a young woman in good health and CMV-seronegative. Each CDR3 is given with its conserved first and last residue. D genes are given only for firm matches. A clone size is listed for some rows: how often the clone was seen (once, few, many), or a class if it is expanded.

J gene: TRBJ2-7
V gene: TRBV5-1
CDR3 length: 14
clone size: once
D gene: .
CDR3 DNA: TGCGCCAGCAGCTTGGAAGTCGGCTCCTACGAGCAGTACTTC
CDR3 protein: CASSLEVGSYEQYF

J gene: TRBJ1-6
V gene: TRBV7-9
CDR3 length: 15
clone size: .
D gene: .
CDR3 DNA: TGTGCCAGCAGCTTGTTGCAGGGGTCGAATTCACCCCTCCACTTT
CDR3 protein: CASSLLQGSNSPLHF

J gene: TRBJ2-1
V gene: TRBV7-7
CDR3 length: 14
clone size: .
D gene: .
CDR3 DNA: TGTGCCAGCAGCTTAAGCGGAGCATACAATGAGCAGTTCTTC
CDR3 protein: CASSLSGAYNEQFF

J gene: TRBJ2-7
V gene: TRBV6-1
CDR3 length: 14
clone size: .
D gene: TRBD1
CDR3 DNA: TGTGCCAGCAGTTGGGACAGTTGGCCCTACGAGCAGTACTTC
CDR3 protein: CASSWDSWPYEQYF

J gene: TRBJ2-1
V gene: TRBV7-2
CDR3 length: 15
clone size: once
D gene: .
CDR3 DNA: TGTGCCAGCAGCTTAGCCCGGGGGTCCTACAATGAGCAGTTCTTC
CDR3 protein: CASSLARGSYNEQFF

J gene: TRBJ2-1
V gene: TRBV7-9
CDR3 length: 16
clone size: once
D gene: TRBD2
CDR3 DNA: TGTGCCAGCAGCTCGGGACTAGTTGGAATATACAATGAGCAGTTCTTC
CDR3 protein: CASSSGLVGIYNEQFF

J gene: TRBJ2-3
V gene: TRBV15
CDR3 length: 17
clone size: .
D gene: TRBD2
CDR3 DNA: TGTGCCACCAGCAGAGATAGTACTAGCGGGAACACAGATACGCAGTATTTT
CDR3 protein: CATSRDSTSGNTDTQYF

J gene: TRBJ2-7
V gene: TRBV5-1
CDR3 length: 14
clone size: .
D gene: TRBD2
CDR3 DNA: TGCGCCAGCAGCTGGATAGCGGGATCCTACGAGCAGTACTTC
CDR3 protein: CASSWIAGSYEQYF

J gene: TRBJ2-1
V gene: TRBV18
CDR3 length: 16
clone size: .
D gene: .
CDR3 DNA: TGTGCCAGCTCACCTCGGACTCCGGATCTCTACAATGAGCAGTTCTTC
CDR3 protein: CASSPRTPDLYNEQFF

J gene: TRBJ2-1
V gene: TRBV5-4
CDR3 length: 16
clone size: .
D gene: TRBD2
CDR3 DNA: TGTGCCAGCAGCCCGGGGGGAAACGCACTCGTGACGGGAAACTTCTTC
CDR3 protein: CASSPGGNALVTGNFF

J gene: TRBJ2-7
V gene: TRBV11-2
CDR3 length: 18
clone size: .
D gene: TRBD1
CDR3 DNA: TGTGCCAGCAGCTTAGATTATGGGACAGGGGGGCTTCCCTACGAGCAGTACTTC
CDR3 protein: CASSLDYGTGGLPYEQYF

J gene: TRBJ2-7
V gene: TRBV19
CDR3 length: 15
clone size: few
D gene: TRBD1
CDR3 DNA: TGTGCCACCAAACAAACCGGGACAGGGGCCCACGAGCAGTACTTC
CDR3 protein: CATKQTGTGAHEQYF

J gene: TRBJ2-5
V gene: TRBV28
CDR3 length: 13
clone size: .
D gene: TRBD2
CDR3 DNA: TGTGCCAGCAGCCGGGGGGAGCAAGAGACCCAGTACTTC
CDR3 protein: CASSRGEQETQYF

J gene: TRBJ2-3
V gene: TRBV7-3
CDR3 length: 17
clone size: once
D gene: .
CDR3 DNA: TGTGCCAGCAGCTTAAGTGTTCCGGGAGAGGTCGCAGATACGCAGTATTTT
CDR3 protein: CASSLSVPGEVADTQYF

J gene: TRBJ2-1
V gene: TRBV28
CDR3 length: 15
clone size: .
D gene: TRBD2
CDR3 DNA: TGTGCCAGCACTTCGACGGGACTAGCAAGGGGTGAGCAGTTCTTC
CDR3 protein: CASTSTGLARGEQFF

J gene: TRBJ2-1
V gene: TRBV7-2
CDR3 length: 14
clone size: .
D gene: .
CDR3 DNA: TGTGCCAGCAGCTTATCTGTTAATGCGAATGAGCAGTTCTTC
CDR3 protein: CASSLSVNANEQFF

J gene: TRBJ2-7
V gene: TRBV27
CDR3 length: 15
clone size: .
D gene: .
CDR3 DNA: TGTGCCAGCAGTCTCACAGGGTTTTCGTCCTACGAGCAGTACTTC
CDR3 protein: CASSLTGFSSYEQYF

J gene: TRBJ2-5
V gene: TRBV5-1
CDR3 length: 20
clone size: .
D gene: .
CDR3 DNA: TGCGCCAGCAGCTTAGTTCGGGGGGCCCCCGGGGGAGGGCCAGCAGAGACCCAGTACTTC
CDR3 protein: CASSLVRGAPGGGPAETQYF

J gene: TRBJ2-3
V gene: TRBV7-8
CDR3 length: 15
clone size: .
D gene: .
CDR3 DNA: TGTGCCAGCAGCCCCGGCCAGCGTAGCACAGATACGCAGTATTTT
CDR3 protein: CASSPGQRSTDTQYF

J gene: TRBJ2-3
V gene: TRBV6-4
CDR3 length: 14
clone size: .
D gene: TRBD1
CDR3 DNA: TGTGCCAGCAGCAACAGGGGACACACAGATACGCAGTATTTT
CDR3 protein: CASSNRGHTDTQYF

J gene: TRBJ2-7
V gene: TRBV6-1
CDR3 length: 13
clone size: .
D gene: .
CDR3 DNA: TGTGCCAGTATGAGAGGGTATAACTACGAGCAGTACTTC
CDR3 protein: CASMRGYNYEQYF

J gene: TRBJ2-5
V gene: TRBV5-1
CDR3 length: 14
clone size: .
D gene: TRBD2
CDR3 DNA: TGCGCCAGCAGCACTCGGAGCGGGGAAGAGACCCAGTACTTC
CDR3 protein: CASSTRSGEETQYF

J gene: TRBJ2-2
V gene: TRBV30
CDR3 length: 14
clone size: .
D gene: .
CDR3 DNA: TGTGCCTGGAGTGTGGACAGATACACCGGGGAGCTGTTTTTT
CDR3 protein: CAWSVDRYTGELFF

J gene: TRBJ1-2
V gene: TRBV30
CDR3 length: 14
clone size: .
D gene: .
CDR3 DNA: TGTGCCTGGAGTATAGGAGGGCTATCCTATGGCTACACCTTC
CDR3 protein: CAWSIGGLSYGYTF

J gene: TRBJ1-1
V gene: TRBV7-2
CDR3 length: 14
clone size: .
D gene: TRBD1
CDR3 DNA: TGTGCCAGCACCCCGGGACAGCTGAACACTGAAGCTTTCTTT
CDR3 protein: CASTPGQLNTEAFF

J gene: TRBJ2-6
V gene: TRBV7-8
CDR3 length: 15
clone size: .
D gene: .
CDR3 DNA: TGTGCCAGCAGCTCAACAGGGTTAGGGGCCAACGTCCTGACTTTC
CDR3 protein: CASSSTGLGANVLTF

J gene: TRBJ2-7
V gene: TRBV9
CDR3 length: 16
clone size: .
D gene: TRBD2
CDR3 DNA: TGTGCCAGCTCCCGACAGGGTTTAGCGGGGGGTGACGAGCAGTACTTC
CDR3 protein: CASSRQGLAGGDEQYF

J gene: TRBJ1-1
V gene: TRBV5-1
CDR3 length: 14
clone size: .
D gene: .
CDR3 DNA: TGCGCCAGCAGCATCAGGGGATTGGGCACTGAAGCTTTCTTT
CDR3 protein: CASSIRGLGTEAFF

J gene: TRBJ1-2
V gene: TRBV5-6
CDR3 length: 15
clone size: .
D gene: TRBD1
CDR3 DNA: TGTGCCAGCAGCTGGGAGGGAGGACAGGGATATGGCTACACCTTC
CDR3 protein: CASSWEGGQGYGYTF

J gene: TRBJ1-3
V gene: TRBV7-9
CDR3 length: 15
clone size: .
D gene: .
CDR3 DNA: TGTGCCAGCAGCTTAATCGGGATCTCTGGAAACACCATATATTTT
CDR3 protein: CASSLIGISGNTIYF

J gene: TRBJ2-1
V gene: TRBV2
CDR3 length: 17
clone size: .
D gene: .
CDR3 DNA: TGTGCCAGCAGTGAAGGGCAGGACTGGAGTGCCGGCAATGAGCAGTTCTTC
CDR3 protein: CASSEGQDWSAGNEQFF

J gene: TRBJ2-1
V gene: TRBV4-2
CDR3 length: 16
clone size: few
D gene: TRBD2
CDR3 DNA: TGTGCCAGCAGCCAACTCCGGGGACTAGCGGGAGGGCAGCAGTTCTTC
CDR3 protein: CASSQLRGLAGGQQFF

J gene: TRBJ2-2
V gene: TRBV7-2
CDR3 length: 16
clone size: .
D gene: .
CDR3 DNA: TGTGCCAGCAGCAAAGGAGGAGGCCTTAACACCGGGGAGCTGTTTTTT
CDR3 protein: CASSKGGGLNTGELFF

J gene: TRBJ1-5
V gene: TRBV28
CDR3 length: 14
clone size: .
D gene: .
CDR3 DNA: TGTGCCAGCAGTTCAGGCAATAGCAATCAGCCCCAGCATTTT
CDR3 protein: CASSSGNSNQPQHF

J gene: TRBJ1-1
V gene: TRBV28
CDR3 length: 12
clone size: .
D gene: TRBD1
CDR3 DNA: TGTGCCAGCAGAATACAGGGGACTGAAGCTTTCTTT
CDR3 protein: CASRIQGTEAFF

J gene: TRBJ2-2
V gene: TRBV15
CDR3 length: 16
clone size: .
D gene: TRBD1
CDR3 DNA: TGTGCCACCAGCGCCGGACAGGGAGGACCACCCGGGGAGCTGTTTTTT
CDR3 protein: CATSAGQGGPPGELFF

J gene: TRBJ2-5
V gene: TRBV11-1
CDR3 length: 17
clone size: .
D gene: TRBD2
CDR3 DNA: TGTGCCAGCAGCTCTTCTCTAGCGGGAGGGCCGGGAGAGACCCAGTACTTC
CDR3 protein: CASSSSLAGGPGETQYF

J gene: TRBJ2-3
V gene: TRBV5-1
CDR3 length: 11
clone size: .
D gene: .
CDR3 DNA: TGCGCCAGCAGCCCGTCGGATACGCAGTATTTT
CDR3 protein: CASSPSDTQYF

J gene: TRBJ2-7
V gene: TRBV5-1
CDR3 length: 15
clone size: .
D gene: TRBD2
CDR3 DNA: TGCGCCAGCAGCTTTTCTAAAGCGGGAGTAGCCGAGCAGTACTTC
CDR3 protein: CASSFSKAGVAEQYF

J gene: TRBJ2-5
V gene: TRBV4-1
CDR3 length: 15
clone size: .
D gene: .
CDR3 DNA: TGCGCCAGCAGCCGGGTGGCGGGGGCGGGGGAGACCCAGTACTTC
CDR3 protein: CASSRVAGAGETQYF

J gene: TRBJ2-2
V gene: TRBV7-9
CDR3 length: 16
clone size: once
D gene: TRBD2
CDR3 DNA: TGTGCCAGCAGCTTACTAGCGGCCATGAGGGACGGGGAGCTGTTTTTT
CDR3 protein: CASSLLAAMRDGELFF

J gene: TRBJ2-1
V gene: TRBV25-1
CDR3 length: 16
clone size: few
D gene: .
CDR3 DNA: TGTGCCAGCAGTGAATCCCGCCCGAGCTCCTACAATGAGCAGTTCTTC
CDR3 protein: CASSESRPSSYNEQFF

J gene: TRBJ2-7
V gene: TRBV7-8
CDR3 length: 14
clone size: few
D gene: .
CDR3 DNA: TGTGCCAGCAGCTTTAGCGGTAGCTCCTACGAGCAGTACTTC
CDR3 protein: CASSFSGSSYEQYF

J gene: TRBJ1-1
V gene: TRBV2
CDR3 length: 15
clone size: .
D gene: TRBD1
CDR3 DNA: TGTGCCAGCAGAAGGACAGGTCCCATGAACACTGAAGCTTTCTTT
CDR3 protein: CASRRTGPMNTEAFF

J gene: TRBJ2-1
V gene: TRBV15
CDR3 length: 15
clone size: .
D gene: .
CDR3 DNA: TGTGCCACCAGCCCCCCGGGGACACGATACAATGAGCAGTTCTTC
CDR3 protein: CATSPPGTRYNEQFF

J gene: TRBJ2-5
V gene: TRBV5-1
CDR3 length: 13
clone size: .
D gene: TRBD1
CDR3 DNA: TGCGCCACGGGACAGGGGCCCGGGGAGACCCAGTACTTC
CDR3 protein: CATGQGPGETQYF

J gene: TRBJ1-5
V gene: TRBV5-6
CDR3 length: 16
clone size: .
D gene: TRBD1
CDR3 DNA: TGTGCCAGCAGCTTGGGGTGGGACAGGGGGAATCAGCCCCAGCATTTT
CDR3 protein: CASSLGWDRGNQPQHF

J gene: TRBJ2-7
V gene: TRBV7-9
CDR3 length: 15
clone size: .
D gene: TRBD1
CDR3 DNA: TGTTCCAGCAGCCCCAGGGGACAGTCACTCTACGAGCAGTACTTC
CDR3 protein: CSSSPRGQSLYEQYF

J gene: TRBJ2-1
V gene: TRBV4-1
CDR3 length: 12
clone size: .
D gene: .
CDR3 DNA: TGCGCCAGCAGCCAACCAATAGATGAGCAGTTCTTC
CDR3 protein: CASSQPIDEQFF

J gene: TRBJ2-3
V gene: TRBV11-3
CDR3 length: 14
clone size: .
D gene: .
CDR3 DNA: TGTGCCAGCAGCTTAGGGGCCGGCACAGATACGCAGTATTTT
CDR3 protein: CASSLGAGTDTQYF

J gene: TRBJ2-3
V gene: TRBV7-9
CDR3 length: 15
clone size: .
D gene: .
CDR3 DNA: TGTGCCAGCAGCTTACTAGGCATTAGCACAGATACGCAGTATTTT
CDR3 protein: CASSLLGISTDTQYF

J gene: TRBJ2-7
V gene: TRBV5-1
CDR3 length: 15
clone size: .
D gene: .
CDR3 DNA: TGCGCCAGCACTAGTAATCACAGGGTTCCGGGAGAGCAGTACTTC
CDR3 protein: CASTSNHRVPGEQYF

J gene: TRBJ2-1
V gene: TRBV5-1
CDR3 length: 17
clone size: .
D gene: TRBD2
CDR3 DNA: TGCGCCAGCAGCTTTAAATCAGGAGCGGGATCTAACAATGAGCAGTTCTTC
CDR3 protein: CASSFKSGAGSNNEQFF

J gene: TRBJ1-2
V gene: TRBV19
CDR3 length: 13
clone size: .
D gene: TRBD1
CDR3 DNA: TGTGCCAGTAGTCCCGACAGGGACTATGGCTACACCTTC
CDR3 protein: CASSPDRDYGYTF

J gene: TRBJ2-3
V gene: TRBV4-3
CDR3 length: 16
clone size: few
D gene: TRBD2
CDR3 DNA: TGCGCCAGCAGCCCAACTAGCGGGGGGTCCACAGATACGCAGTATTTT
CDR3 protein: CASSPTSGGSTDTQYF

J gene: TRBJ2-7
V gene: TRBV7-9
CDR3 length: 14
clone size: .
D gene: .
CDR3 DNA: TGTGCCAGCAGCTTAGAACGGGGAAACTACGAGCAGTACTTC
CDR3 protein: CASSLERGNYEQYF

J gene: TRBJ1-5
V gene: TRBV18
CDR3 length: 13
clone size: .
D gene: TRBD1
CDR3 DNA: TGTGCCAGCCAGACAGGGGATGATCAGCCCCAGCATTTT
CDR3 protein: CASQTGDDQPQHF

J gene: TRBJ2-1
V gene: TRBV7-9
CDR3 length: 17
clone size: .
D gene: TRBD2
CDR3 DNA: TGTGCCAGCAGCCAATGGACTAGCGGGAAAACCTACAATGAGCAGTTCTTC
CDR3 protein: CASSQWTSGKTYNEQFF